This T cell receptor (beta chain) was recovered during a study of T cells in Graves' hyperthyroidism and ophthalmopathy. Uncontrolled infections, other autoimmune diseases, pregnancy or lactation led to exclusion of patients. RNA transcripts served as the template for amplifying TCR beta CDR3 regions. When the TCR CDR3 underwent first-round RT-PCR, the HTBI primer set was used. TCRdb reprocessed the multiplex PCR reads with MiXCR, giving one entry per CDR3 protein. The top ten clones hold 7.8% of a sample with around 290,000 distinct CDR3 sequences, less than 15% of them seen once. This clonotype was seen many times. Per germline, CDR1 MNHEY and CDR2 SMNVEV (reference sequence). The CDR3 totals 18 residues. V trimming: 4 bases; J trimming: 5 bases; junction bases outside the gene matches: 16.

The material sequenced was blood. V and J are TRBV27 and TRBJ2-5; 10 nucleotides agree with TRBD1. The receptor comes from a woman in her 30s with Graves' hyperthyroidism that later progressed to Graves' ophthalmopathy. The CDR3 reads CASSSYRTGTGVGETQYF. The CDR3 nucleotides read TGTGCCAGCAGTTCCTACCGGACCGGGACAGGGGTTGGCGAGACCCAGTACTTC.